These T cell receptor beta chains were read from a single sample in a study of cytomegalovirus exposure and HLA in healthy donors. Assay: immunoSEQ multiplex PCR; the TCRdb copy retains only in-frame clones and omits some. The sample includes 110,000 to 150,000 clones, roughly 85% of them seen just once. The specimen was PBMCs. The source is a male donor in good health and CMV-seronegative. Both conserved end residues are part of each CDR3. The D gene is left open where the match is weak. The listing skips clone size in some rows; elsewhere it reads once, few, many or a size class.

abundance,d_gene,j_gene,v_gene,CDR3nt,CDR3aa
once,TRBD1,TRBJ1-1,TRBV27,TGTGCCAGCACGGACAGGGGTAACACTGAAGCTTTCTTT,CASTDRGNTEAFF
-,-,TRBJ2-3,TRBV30,TGTGCCTGGAGTGCCGAAGGGGGGGTAACAGATACGCAGTATTTT,CAWSAEGGVTDTQYF
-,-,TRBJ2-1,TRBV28,TGTGCCAGCACCCATAACTACGAGTACAATGAGCAGTTCTTC,CASTHNYEYNEQFF
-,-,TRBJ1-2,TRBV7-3,TGTGCCAGCAGCTTCGGGGAAAATGGTGGCTACACCTTC,CASSFGENGGYTF
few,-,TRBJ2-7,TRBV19,TGTGCCAGTAGTATAGCACAGGGGGGGAGCTACGAGCAGTACTTC,CASSIAQGGSYEQYF
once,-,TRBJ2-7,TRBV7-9,TGTGCCAGCAGCTTAGCGGGTGGGCTCTACGAGCAGTACTTC,CASSLAGGLYEQYF
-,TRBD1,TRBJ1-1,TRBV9,TGTGCCAGCAGCGCGGGACAGCCCATGAACACTGAAGCTTTCTTT,CASSAGQPMNTEAFF
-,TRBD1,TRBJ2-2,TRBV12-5,TGTGCTAGTGGCCCACGACAGGGAATCTCGAACACCGGGGAGCTGTTTTTT,CASGPRQGISNTGELFF
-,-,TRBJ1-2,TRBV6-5,TGTGCCAGCAGTTACGGGCACTACTATGGCTACACCTTC,CASSYGHYYGYTF
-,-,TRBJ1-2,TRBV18,TGTGCCAGCTCACCCCGCTTCAGCGATGGGTATGGCTACACCTTC,CASSPRFSDGYGYTF
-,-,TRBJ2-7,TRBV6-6,TGTGCCAGCAGCCGCCTTGCTACCTACGAGCAGTACTTC,CASSRLATYEQYF
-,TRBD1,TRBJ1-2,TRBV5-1,TGCGCCAGCAGCGCCGGGACAGGGGGCCCCTATGGCTACACCTTC,CASSAGTGGPYGYTF
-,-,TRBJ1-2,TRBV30,TGTGCCTGGAGTCCCGGGTTCGATGGCTACACCTTC,CAWSPGFDGYTF
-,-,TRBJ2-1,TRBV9,TGTGCCAGCAGCCCGGATACCGCCAGGGAGCAGTTCTTC,CASSPDTAREQFF
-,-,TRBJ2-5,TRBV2,TGTGCCAGCAGTGAATCTTTGGGAGGGGGTTTCGAGACCCAGTACTTC,CASSESLGGGFETQYF
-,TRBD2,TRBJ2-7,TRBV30,TGTGCCTGGAGTCCGACTAGCGGGAGTAGAGAGCAGTACTTC,CAWSPTSGSREQYF
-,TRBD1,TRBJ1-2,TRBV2,TGTGCCAGCAGTAAAAATAACAGGGGGCGCCGGGGAAACTATGGCTACACCTTC,CASSKNNRGRRGNYGYTF
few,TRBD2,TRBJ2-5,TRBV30,TGTGCCTGGATGGCGGCCGGGGGGGAGACCCAGTACTTC,CAWMAAGGETQYF
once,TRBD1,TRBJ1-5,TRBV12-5,TGTGCTAGTGGTTTGGCCTACAGGGGGGGGGATCAGCCCCAGCATTTT,CASGLAYRGGDQPQHF
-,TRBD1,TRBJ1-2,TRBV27,TGTGCCAGCAGCTCAAGACAGGGGGCGGAGGGCTACACCTTC,CASSSRQGAEGYTF
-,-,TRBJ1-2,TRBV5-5,TGTGCCAGCAGCTTGGAACTGGGCCGATCCGCCTATGGCTACACCTTC,CASSLELGRSAYGYTF
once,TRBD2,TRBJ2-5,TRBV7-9,TGTGCCAGCAGCGAAGCGCGGCTAGCGGGGGAGACCCAGTACTTC,CASSEARLAGETQYF
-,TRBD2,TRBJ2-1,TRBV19,TGTGCCAGTAGCAACCCCCCGTCCGGGACTAAGAACAATGAGCAGTTCTTC,CASSNPPSGTKNNEQFF
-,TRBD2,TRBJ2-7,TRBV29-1,TGCAGCGTTGGCCCGGGACTAGCGGAGGGATCCCCCTACGAGCAGTACTTC,CSVGPGLAEGSPYEQYF
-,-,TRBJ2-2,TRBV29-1,TGCAGCGTTGAGAATATGGCCGAGAACACCGGGGAGCTGTTTTTT,CSVENMAENTGELFF
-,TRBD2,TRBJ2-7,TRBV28,TGTGCCAGCAGTTTGCGGGGGAGAATCTACGAGCAGTACTTC,CASSLRGRIYEQYF
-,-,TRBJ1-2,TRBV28,TGTGCCAGCAGTCCCGGACAAGGCTATGGCTACACCTTC,CASSPGQGYGYTF
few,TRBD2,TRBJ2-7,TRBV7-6,TGTGCCAGCAGCCTCGGACTAGCGGGATCGGCCGAGCAGTACTTC,CASSLGLAGSAEQYF
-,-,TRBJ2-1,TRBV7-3,TGTGCCAGCAGCTTCCAGGACGGGAGACTCAAGTTCTTC,CASSFQDGRLKFF
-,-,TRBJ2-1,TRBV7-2,TGTGCCAGCAGCATCAATGGGGCGGGGTCCTACAATGAGCAGTTCTTC,CASSINGAGSYNEQFF
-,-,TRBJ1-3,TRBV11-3,TGTGCCAGCAGCTCGGGGGGAACGACACTTACTGGAAACACCATATATTTT,CASSSGGTTLTGNTIYF
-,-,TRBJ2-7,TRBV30,TGTGCCTGGAGTGTACCCGACAGGGACTTAAACGAGCAGTACTTC,CAWSVPDRDLNEQYF
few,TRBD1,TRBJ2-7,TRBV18,TGTGCCAGCTCACCAGCACAGGGGGCCCCCTACGAGCAGTACTTC,CASSPAQGAPYEQYF
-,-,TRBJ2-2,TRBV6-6,TGTGCCAGCAGGATTACTATGGGGAACACCGGGGAGCTGTTTTTT,CASRITMGNTGELFF
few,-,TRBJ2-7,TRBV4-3,TGCGCCAGCAGCCAAGATTGGAACGGAGGGCCCTACGAGCAGTACTTC,CASSQDWNGGPYEQYF
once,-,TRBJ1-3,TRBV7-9,TGTGCCAGCAACCTACAGGGTAGGGGTGGTGGAAACACCATATATTTT,CASNLQGRGGGNTIYF
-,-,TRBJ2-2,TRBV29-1,TGCAGCGGCCAGGGGTACACCGGGGAGCTGTTTTTT,CSGQGYTGELFF
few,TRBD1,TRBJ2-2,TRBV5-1,TGCGCCAGCAGCCCCGGGACAGAGTTTCCCGGGGAGCTGTTTTTT,CASSPGTEFPGELFF
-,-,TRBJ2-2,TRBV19,TGTGCCAGTAGTATAATTTCCAGGGGTAACACCGGGGAGCTGTTTTTT,CASSIISRGNTGELFF
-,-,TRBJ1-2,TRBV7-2,TGTGCCAGCAGCTCATCTAGGCCGGGCCTGGGGGGAGATGGCTACACCTTC,CASSSSRPGLGGDGYTF